These 9 T cell receptor beta chains came from one sample sequenced in a study of cytomegalovirus exposure and HLA in healthy donors. The PCR used 60 Vbeta and 13 Jbeta primers. Data came from immunoSEQ multiplex PCR; TCRdb stores just in-frame clones and leaves some out. Among about 180,000 clones listed, under 85% were seen once. The sample taken for sequencing was PBMCs. The receptors derive from a man between 18 and 35 years old in good health and CMV-seronegative.

The chain employs TRBV27 and TRBJ2-3, with D possibly TRBD1 on 5 matching bases. Germline V gene sequence: CDR1 MNHEY, CDR2 SMNVEV (reference sequence). Trimming left V 0 bases short and J 6 bases short, with 22 bases between. The CDR3 covers 18 residues. In DNA form, the CDR3 reads TGTGCCAGCAGTTTATCGGGCACCATACAGGTGTTGTATGATACGCAGTATTTT. Protein product: CASSLSGTIQVLYDTQYF.

V and J are TRBV6-4 and TRBJ2-1, with TRBD1 matching 9 bases. Germline assignment: CDR1 MRHNA and CDR2 SNTAGT. The ends lost 4 bases at V and 10 bases at J; junction bases unmatched: 11. The CDR3 consists of 15 residues. The CDR3 nucleotides are TGTGCCAGCAGTGTCGGGACAGGGCCTCCGTGGGAGCAGTTCTTC. It encodes CASSVGTGPPWEQFF.

The CDR3 DNA reads as TGTGCCAGCAGCACCCGGGACATGAGAGGTTACGAGCAGTACTTC. Translated, it gives CASSTRDMRGYEQYF. V and J are TRBV11-2 and TRBJ2-7; D is perhaps TRBD1 (6 bases). This CDR3 contains 15 residues. With 5 bases removed from V and 4 bases from J, the gap between germline ends came to 18 bases. Germline-derived CDR1 and CDR2 are SGHAT and FQNNGV.

The V gene is TRBV30, the J gene TRBJ1-5, with D perhaps matching TRBD1 (5 bases). The CDR3 is 12 amino acids. Deletions cut 4 bases from V and 7 bases from J, with 11 bases between. Germline values: CDR1 GTSNPN, CDR2 SVGIG (reference sequence). The CDR3 DNA is TGTGCCTGGACAGGGAGGGACCAGCCCCAGCATTTT. Translated: CAWTGRDQPQHF. Combining the CDR3 with reference TRBV30 and TRBJ1-5 gives the whole variable domain SQTIHQWPATLVQPVGSPLSLECTVEGTSNPNLYWYRQAAGRGLQLLFYSVGIGQISSEVPQNLSASRPQDRQFILSSKKLLLSDSGFYLCAWTGRDQPQHFGDGTRLSIL.

This chain uses TRBV28 with TRBJ2-1; D not certain. The CDR3 spans 16 residues. Germline assignment: CDR1 MDHEN and CDR2 SYDVKM. Trimming left V 6 bases short and J 6 bases short, with 21 bases between. The CDR3 bases are TGTGCCAGCAGCACCCTTGTGGAGAGTAGGATCAATGAGCAGTTCTTC. Residues: CASSTLVESRINEQFF.

On this clone itself: One end of the junction does not line up with germline, which may come from a read error. V usage is TRBV7-9 and J usage is TRBJ2-7; 9 bases match TRBD2. Germline V gene sequence: CDR1 SEHNR, CDR2 FQNEAQ (reference sequence). CDR3 size: 15 residues. The CDR3 nucleotides read TGTTCCAGCAGCTTGGCGGGGGGGCGAGTCTACGAGCAGTACTTC. It specifies CSSSLAGGRVYEQYF.

The rearrangement joins TRBV5-6 to TRBJ2-1; possible D gene TRBD2, 6 bases. The germline V gene has CDR1 SGHDT and CDR2 YYEEEE. V was trimmed by 4 bases and J by 5 bases, leaving 16 bases between them. There are 15 residues in the CDR3. CDR3 sequence (DNA): TGTGCCAGCAGCGAACGCCCCGGGAGAGACAATGAGCAGTTCTTC. Translated: CASSERPGRDNEQFF.

The rearrangement uses TRBV6-5 and TRBJ2-7, with D perhaps matching TRBD2 (6 bases). In germline, CDR1 is MNHEY, CDR2 SVGAGI. The CDR3 spans 15 residues. V gave up 6 bases and J gave up 7 bases, with 22 bases separating them. The CDR3 region is CASRDTITGVGEQYF. DNA of the CDR3: TGTGCCAGCAGAGACACCATCACGGGGGTTGGGGAGCAGTACTTC.

V usage is TRBV16 and J usage is TRBJ1-5, with a tentative D call TRBD1 (6 bases). Germline V gene lookup returns CDR1 KGHSY and CDR2 FQNENV. Trimming removed 6 bases from V and 1 base from J, with 13 bases in between. This CDR3 contains 15 residues. The CDR3 nucleotides read TGTGCCAGCAGTCCTCACAGGGCCAGCAATCAGCCCCAGCATTTT. Its translation: CASSPHRASNQPQHF.